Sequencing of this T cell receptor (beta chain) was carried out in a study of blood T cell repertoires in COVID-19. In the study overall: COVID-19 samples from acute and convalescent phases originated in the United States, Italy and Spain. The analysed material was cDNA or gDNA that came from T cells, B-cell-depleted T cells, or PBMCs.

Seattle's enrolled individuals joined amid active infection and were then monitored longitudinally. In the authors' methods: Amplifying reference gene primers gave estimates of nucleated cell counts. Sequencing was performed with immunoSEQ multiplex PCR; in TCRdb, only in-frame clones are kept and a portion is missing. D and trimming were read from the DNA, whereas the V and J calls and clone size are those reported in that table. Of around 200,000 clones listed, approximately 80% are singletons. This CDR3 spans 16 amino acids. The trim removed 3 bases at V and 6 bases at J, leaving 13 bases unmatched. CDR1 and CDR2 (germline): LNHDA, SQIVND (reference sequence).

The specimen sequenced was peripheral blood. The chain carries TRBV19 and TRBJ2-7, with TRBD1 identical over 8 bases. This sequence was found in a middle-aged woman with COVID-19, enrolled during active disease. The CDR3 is CASSIGDRSKRSEQYF. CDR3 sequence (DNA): TGTGCCAGTAGTATCGGGGACAGGTCGAAGAGATCCGAGCAGTACTTC.